This T cell receptor beta chain was captured by sequencing in a study of T cells in Graves' hyperthyroidism and ophthalmopathy. Findings and caveats of the study: The model made its ophthalmopathy prediction, and onset followed a median about 6 months later.

CDR1 SSHAT and CDR2 FNYEAQ come from the germline V gene (reference sequence). There are 16 residues in the CDR3. This clonotype came up many times. No antigen is known for it. Mismatch with germline at one junction end may stem from a read error. Researchers amplified the TCR beta CDR3 regions from RNA transcripts. The TCR CDR3 was amplified in a first-round RT-PCR using the HTBI primer set. TCRdb redid the calling of the multiplex PCR reads with MiXCR, one entry per CDR3 protein. The sample holds about 340,000 distinct CDR3 sequences; roughly 23% are singletons and the top ten take over 45%. The sample comprised blood. The chain carries TRBV7-7 and TRBJ2-7, with TRBD1 as a possible D gene (6 bases). The TCR sequence derives from a woman in her forties or fifties with Graves' hyperthyroidism. The CDR3 nucleotides read TGTGCTAGCAGCTTACACCGGACAGAATCGTACTACGAGCAGTACTTC. This codes for CASSLHRTESYYEQYF.